This T cell receptor beta chain derives from a study of T cell changes during pregnancy in multiple sclerosis. V was pared by 2 bases and J by 1 base, with 7 bases of the junction left unmatched. Germline values: CDR1 MNHNS, CDR2 SASEGT. This CDR3 spans 18 amino acids. Some clones are missing from TCRdb's copy, which holds only in-frame ones; the method was immunoSEQ multiplex PCR. The sample records tens of thousands of clones, around nine tenths being singletons. The V and J genes are TRBV6-1 and TRBJ2-1; 11 bases agree with TRBD2. The clonotype was recovered from a female donor in good health, enrolled as a control in a pregnancy study. The starting material was CD8+ T cells from peripheral blood mononuclear cells, obtained in the first trimester of pregnancy. Written as DNA, the CDR3 is TGTGCCAGCAGTGAAAACCCTAGCGGGGGGATTTCCTACAATGAGCAGTTCTTC. The encoded protein is CASSENPSGGISYNEQFF.